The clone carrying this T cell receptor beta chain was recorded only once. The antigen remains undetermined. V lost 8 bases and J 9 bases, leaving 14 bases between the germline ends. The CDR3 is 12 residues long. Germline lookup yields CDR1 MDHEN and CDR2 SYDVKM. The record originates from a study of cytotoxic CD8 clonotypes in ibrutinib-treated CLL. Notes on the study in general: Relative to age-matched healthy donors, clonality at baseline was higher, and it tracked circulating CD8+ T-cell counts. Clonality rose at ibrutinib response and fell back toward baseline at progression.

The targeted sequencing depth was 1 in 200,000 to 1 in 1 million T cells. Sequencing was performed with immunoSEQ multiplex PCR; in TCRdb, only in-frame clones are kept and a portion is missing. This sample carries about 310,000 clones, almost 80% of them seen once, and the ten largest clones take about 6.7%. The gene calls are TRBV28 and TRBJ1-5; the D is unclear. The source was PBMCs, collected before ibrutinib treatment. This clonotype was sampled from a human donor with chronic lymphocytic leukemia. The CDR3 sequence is CASASGHRPQHF. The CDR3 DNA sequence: TGTGCCAGCGCCTCCGGCCATCGGCCCCAGCATTTT.